A selection of T cell receptor beta chains follows, all from one sample in a study of shared clonotypes between healthy human individuals. TCRdb's copy holds only in-frame clones and misses some; the assay was immunoSEQ multiplex PCR. The sample consists of 2,500,000 or so clones, 80% to 95% of them appearing once. The sample was naive CD4+ T cells from PBMCs. Source of these receptors: a young man in good health. Some clones in this sample may be carry-over from other donors' samples. Each CDR3 is given with its conserved first and last residue. Fields, in order: V gene, J gene, clone size, D gene, CDR3 DNA, CDR3 protein. A D gene is named only where the DNA matches it firmly. Some rows have no size entry. The others give once, few or many, or a class for an expanded clone.

v_call: TRBV5-1
j_call: TRBJ2-7
clone_size: -
d_call: TRBD1
cdr3_nt: TGCGCCAGCAGCTCCAACCCGACAGGGGGTCTCTCCTACGAGCAGTACTTC
cdr3_aa: CASSSNPTGGLSYEQYF

v_call: TRBV13
j_call: TRBJ2-3
clone_size: -
d_call: -
cdr3_nt: TGTGCCAGCAGCGACCGGGCTTCGGATACGCAGTATTTT
cdr3_aa: CASSDRASDTQYF

v_call: TRBV2
j_call: TRBJ2-1
clone_size: -
d_call: TRBD2
cdr3_nt: TGTGCCAGCAGTGTACGAGCGGGAGTCAACAATGAGCAGTTCTTC
cdr3_aa: CASSVRAGVNNEQFF

v_call: TRBV4-3
j_call: TRBJ2-1
clone_size: -
d_call: TRBD2
cdr3_nt: TGCGCCAGCAGCCAAGTGTGGCTAGCGGGACATGAGCAGTTCTTC
cdr3_aa: CASSQVWLAGHEQFF

v_call: TRBV19
j_call: TRBJ2-1
clone_size: -
d_call: -
cdr3_nt: TGTGCCAGTAGTATAGCCCCGGGAATTTACAATGAGCAGTTCTTC
cdr3_aa: CASSIAPGIYNEQFF

v_call: TRBV7-2
j_call: TRBJ1-5
clone_size: -
d_call: -
cdr3_nt: TGTGCCAGCAGCTCCTCGGGGCCAGCTAATCAGCCCCAGCATTTT
cdr3_aa: CASSSSGPANQPQHF

v_call: TRBV4-2
j_call: TRBJ2-1
clone_size: -
d_call: -
cdr3_nt: TGTGCCAGCAGCCAAGGCACAGGGGGGGATCAGTTCTTC
cdr3_aa: CASSQGTGGDQFF

v_call: TRBV30
j_call: TRBJ2-1
clone_size: -
d_call: TRBD2
cdr3_nt: TGTGCCTGGAGAGGAGGGTGGCGGGAGAGGGATGAGCAGTTCTTC
cdr3_aa: CAWRGGWRERDEQFF

v_call: TRBV7-2
j_call: TRBJ2-3
clone_size: -
d_call: TRBD1
cdr3_nt: TGTGCCAGCAGCGCGGACAGGGATGATACGCAGTATTTT
cdr3_aa: CASSADRDDTQYF

v_call: TRBV9
j_call: TRBJ1-3
clone_size: once
d_call: TRBD1
cdr3_nt: TGTGCCAGCAGCGTAGCCGCGGACAGGGGTGGAAACACCATATATTTT
cdr3_aa: CASSVAADRGGNTIYF

v_call: TRBV7-6
j_call: TRBJ1-6
clone_size: -
d_call: -
cdr3_nt: TGTGCCAGCAGCGAGGGGGTAAATTCACCCCTCCACTTT
cdr3_aa: CASSEGVNSPLHF

v_call: TRBV6-1
j_call: TRBJ2-1
clone_size: once
d_call: TRBD2
cdr3_nt: TGTGCCAGCAGAGCGGGAGCGTACAATGAGCAGTTCTTC
cdr3_aa: CASRAGAYNEQFF

v_call: TRBV30
j_call: TRBJ1-4
clone_size: -
d_call: -
cdr3_nt: TGTGCCTGGGACAGACAAGCAACTAATGAAAAACTGTTTTTT
cdr3_aa: CAWDRQATNEKLFF

v_call: TRBV5-1
j_call: TRBJ2-3
clone_size: -
d_call: -
cdr3_nt: TGCGCCAGCAGCCTGTTTCCCCGGGGAGAGGGCACAGATACGCAGTATTTT
cdr3_aa: CASSLFPRGEGTDTQYF

v_call: TRBV18
j_call: TRBJ1-3
clone_size: -
d_call: -
cdr3_nt: TGTGCCAGCTCACCAGGCAGGGGCTCGGGAAACACCATATATTTT
cdr3_aa: CASSPGRGSGNTIYF

v_call: TRBV5-1
j_call: TRBJ1-4
clone_size: once
d_call: -
cdr3_nt: TGCGCCAGCAGAGCAGGGGAGGTACCTAATGAAAAACTGTTTTTT
cdr3_aa: CASRAGEVPNEKLFF

v_call: TRBV5-4
j_call: TRBJ2-7
clone_size: -
d_call: -
cdr3_nt: TGTGCCAGCAGCTTGGCGTTTCGGGGAGATGAGCAGTACTTC
cdr3_aa: CASSLAFRGDEQYF

v_call: TRBV15
j_call: TRBJ1-2
clone_size: -
d_call: -
cdr3_nt: TGTGCCACCAGCAGAGATGGAGGGGGCTATGGCTACACCTTC
cdr3_aa: CATSRDGGGYGYTF

v_call: TRBV30
j_call: TRBJ2-3
clone_size: -
d_call: -
cdr3_nt: TGTGCCTGGGGAGGGGGCGCGCTGGATGTCACAGATACGCAGTATTTT
cdr3_aa: CAWGGGALDVTDTQYF